The rows below give T cell receptor beta chains drawn from one sample of a study of brain T cells in children with intractable seizures. Generated by immunoSEQ multiplex PCR, the TCRdb table keeps only in-frame clones and is missing some. The table includes 100,000 to 120,000 clones, 94% detected once. Source: peripheral blood, taken at surgery. Receptor source: a boy under three years old with hemimegalencephaly and intractable seizures. CDR3s include the opening cysteine and the closing phenylalanine or tryptophan. D genes are given only for firm matches. The size entry is marked missing in some rows and otherwise reads once, few, many or a size class.

TRBD1 | - | TRBJ1-1 | TRBV6-5 | TGTGCCAGCAGTTTTTCCGGGACAGTGAACACTGAAGCTTTCTTT | CASSFSGTVNTEAFF
TRBD2 | - | TRBJ2-2 | TRBV18 | TGTGCCAGCTCACCACCACCAGGGAGGGGCCCCGGGGAGCTGTTTTTT | CASSPPPGRGPGELFF
- | - | TRBJ2-7 | TRBV27 | TGTGCCAGCCAGAGGCAGGGGACCTACGAGCAGTACTTC | CASQRQGTYEQYF
TRBD2 | - | TRBJ2-7 | TRBV27 | TGTGCCAGCAGTTTGTGGCATCCCGGGACTAGCGGTGGAAACTCCTACGAGCAGTACTTC | CASSLWHPGTSGGNSYEQYF
TRBD2 | - | TRBJ2-7 | TRBV7-8 | TGTGCCAGCAGCTTCCTAGCGGTAAGCTCCTACGAGCAGTACTTC | CASSFLAVSSYEQYF
- | once | TRBJ2-3 | TRBV28 | TGTGCCAGCAGTTTACGGGCGATCACAGATACGCAGTATTTT | CASSLRAITDTQYF
TRBD2 | - | TRBJ2-3 | TRBV6-5 | TGTGCCAGCAGTTACGGACTAGCGGCCACAGATACGCAGTATTTT | CASSYGLAATDTQYF
- | - | TRBJ1-2 | TRBV7-9 | TGTGCCAGCACCCTAGGGCACTATGGCTACACCTTC | CASTLGHYGYTF
- | - | TRBJ2-3 | TRBV9 | TGTGCCAGCAGCGTTGACGTAGGCACAGATACGCAGTATTTT | CASSVDVGTDTQYF
TRBD1 | - | TRBJ1-2 | TRBV15 | TGTGCCACGACCGACAGGGGCGGCTACACCTTC | CATTDRGGYTF
- | - | TRBJ2-7 | TRBV4-2 | TGTGCCAGCAGCCAAGATAGGGCGGGATCCTACGAGCAGTACTTC | CASSQDRAGSYEQYF
TRBD2 | - | TRBJ2-2 | TRBV11-2 | TGTGCCAGCAGCTTTAGACTAGCGGGAGGTCTCACCGGGGAGCTGTTTTTT | CASSFRLAGGLTGELFF
- | - | TRBJ1-3 | TRBV10-3 | TGTGCCATCAGTCCATTTAAAGGTGGACTCTCTGGAAACACCATATATTTT | CAISPFKGGLSGNTIYF
- | - | TRBJ2-7 | TRBV4-1 | TGCGCCAGCAGCCAAGAAAGGGACGGACCTTCCTACGAGCAGTACTTC | CASSQERDGPSYEQYF
TRBD2 | - | TRBJ2-1 | TRBV7-9 | TGTGCCAGCAGCTTCGGGGATCGGACTAGCCGCTACTCCTACAATGAGCAGTTCTTC | CASSFGDRTSRYSYNEQFF
TRBD2 | - | TRBJ2-3 | TRBV4-1 | TGCGCCAGCAGCTGGACTAGCGAAGGGAATACGCAGTATTTT | CASSWTSEGNTQYF